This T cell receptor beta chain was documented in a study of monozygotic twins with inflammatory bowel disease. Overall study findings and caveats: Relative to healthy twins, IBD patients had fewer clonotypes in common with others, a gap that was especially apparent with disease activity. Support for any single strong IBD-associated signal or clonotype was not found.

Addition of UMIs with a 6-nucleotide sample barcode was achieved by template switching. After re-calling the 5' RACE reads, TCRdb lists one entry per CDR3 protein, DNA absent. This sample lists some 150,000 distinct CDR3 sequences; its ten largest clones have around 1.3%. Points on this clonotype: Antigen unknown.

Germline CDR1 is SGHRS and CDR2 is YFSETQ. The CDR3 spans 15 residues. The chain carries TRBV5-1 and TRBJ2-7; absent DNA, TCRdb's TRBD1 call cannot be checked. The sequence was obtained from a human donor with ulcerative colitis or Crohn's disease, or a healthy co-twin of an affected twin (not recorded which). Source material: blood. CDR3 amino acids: CASSSRTGSGYEQYF.